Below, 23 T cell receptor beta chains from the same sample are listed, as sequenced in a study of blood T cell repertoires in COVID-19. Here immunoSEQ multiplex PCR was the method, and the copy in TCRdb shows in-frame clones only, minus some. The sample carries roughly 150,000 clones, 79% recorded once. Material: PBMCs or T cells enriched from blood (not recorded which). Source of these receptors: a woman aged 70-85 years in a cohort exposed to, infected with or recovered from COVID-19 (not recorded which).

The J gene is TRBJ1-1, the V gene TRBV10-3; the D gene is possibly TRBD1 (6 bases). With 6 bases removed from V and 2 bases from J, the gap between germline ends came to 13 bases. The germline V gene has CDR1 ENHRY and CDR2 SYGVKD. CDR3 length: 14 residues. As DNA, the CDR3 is TGTGCCATCAGAGACCAGGGGACCAACACTGAAGCTTTCTTT. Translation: CAIRDQGTNTEAFF.

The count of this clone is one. In DNA, the CDR3 is TGTGCCAGCAGCCCACCAAGCGGGAGGACGTACAATGAGCAGTTCTTC. It is translated as CASSPPSGRTYNEQFF. The chain has TRBV11-3 and TRBJ2-1; 9 positions agree with TRBD2. The CDR3 covers 16 residues. Looked up from germline, CDR1 is SGHNT and CDR2 is YENEEA. V was pared by 5 bases and J by 4 bases, with 9 bases of the junction left unmatched.

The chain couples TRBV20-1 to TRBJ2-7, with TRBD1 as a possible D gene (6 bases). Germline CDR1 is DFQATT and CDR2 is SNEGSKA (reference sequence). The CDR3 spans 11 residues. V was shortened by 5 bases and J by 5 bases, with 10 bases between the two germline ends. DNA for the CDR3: TGCAGTGCTGTACAGGGCAACGAGCAGTACTTC. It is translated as CSAVQGNEQYF.

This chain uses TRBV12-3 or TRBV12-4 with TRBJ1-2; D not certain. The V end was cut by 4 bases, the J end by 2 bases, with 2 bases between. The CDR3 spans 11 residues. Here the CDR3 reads CASSSNYGYTF. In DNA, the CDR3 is TGTGCCAGCAGTTCGAACTATGGCTACACCTTC.

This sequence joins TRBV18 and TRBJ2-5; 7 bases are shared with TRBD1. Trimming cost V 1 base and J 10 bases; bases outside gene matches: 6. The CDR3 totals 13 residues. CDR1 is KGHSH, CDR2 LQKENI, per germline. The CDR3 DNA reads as TGTGCCAGCTCACCACGGAACACAGGGGACCAGTACTTC. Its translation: CASSPRNTGDQYF.

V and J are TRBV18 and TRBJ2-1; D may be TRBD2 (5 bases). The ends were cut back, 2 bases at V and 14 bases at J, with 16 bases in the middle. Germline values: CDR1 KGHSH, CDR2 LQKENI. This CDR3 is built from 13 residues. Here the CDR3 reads CASSPSGGALEFF. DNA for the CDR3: TGTGCCAGCTCACCAAGCGGTGGCGCTTTAGAGTTCTTC. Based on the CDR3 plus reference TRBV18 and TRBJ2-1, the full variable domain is NAGVMQNPRHLVRRRGQEARLRCSPMKGHSHVYWYRQLPEEGLKFMVYLQKENIIDESGMPKERFSAEFPKEGPSILRIQQVVRGDSAAYFCASSPSGGALEFFGPGTRLTVL.

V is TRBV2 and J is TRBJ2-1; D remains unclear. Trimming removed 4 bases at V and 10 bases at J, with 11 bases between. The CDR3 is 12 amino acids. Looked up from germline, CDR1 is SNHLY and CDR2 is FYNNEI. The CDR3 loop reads CASSALDLEQFF. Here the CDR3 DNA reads TGTGCCAGCAGTGCCCTAGACCTCGAGCAGTTCTTC.

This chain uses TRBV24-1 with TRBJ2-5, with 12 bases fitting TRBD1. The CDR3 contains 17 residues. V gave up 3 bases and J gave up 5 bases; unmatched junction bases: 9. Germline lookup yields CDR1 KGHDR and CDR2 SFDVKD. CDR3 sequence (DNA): TGTGCCACCAGTGATACTTGGGGGACAGGGGGCGGGGAGACCCAGTACTTC. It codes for CATSDTWGTGGGETQYF.

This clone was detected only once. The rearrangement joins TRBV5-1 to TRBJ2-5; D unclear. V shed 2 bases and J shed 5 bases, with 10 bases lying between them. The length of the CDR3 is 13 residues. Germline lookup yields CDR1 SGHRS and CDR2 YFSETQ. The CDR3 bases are TGCGCCAGCAGCTTTGCCGGTCGGGAGACCCAGTACTTC. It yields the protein CASSFAGRETQYF.

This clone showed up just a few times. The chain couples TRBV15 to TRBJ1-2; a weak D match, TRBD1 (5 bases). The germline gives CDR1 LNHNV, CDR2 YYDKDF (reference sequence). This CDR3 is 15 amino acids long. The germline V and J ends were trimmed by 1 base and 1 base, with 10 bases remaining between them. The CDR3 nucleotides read TGTGCCACCAGCAGAGGACAGAGAATTAACTATGGCTACACCTTC. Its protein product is CATSRGQRINYGYTF.

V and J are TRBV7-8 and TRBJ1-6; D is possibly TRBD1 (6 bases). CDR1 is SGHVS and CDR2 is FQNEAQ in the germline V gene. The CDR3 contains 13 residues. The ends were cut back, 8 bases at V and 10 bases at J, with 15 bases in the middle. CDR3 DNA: TGTGCCAGCCAGGGGCGAATCCGGTCACCCCTCCACTTT. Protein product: CASQGRIRSPLHF.

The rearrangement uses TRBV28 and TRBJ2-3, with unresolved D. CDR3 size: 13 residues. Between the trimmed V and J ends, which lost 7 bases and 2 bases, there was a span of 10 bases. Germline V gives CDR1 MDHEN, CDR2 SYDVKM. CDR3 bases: TGTGCCAGCATCGACTCGTCCACAGATACGCAGTATTTT. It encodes CASIDSSTDTQYF.

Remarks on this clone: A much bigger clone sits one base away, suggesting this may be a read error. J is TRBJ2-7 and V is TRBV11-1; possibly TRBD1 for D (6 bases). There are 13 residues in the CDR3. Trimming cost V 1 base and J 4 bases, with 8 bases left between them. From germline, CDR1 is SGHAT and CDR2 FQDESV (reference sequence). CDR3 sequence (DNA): TGTGCCAGCAGCTTAGGCAGGGGTTACGAGCAGTACTTC. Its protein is CASSLGRGYEQYF.

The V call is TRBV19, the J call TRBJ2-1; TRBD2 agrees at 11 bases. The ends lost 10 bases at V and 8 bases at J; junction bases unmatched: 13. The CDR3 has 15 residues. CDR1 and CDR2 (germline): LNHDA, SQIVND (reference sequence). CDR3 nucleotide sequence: TGTGCCACCCGTCAACTAGCGGGAGTCGGTGATGAGCAGTTCTTC. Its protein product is CATRQLAGVGDEQFF.

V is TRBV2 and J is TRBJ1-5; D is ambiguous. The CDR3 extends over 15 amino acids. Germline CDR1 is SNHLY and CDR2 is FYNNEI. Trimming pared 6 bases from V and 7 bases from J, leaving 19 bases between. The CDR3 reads CASSRGRAPTQPQHF. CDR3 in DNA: TGTGCCAGCAGCCGTGGGAGGGCCCCCACGCAGCCCCAGCATTTT. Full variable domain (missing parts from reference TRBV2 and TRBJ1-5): EPEVTQTPSHQVTQMGQEVILRCVPISNHLYFYWYRQILGQKVEFLVSFYNNEISEKSEIFDDQFSVERPDGSNFTLKIRSTKLEDSAMYFCASSRGRAPTQPQHFGDGTRLSIL.

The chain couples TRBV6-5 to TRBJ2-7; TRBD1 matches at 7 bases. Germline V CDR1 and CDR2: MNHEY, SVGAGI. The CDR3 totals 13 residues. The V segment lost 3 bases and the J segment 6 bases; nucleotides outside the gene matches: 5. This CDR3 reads CASSYGQATEQYF. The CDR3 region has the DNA TGTGCCAGCAGTTATGGACAGGCGACCGAGCAGTACTTC.

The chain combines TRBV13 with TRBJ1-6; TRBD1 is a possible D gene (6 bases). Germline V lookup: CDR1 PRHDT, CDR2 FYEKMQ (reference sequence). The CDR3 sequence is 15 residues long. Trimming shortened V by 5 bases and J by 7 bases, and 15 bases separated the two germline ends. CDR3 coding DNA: TGTGCCAGCAGCCCCCGGGGGGGCACGAATTCACCCCTCCACTTT. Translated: CASSPRGGTNSPLHF.

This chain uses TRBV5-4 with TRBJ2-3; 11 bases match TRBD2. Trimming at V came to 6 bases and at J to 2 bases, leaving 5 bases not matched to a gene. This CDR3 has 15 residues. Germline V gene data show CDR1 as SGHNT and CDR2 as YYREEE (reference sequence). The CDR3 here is CASTIAGGNTDTQYF. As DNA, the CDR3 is TGTGCCAGCACCATAGCGGGAGGGAACACAGATACGCAGTATTTT.

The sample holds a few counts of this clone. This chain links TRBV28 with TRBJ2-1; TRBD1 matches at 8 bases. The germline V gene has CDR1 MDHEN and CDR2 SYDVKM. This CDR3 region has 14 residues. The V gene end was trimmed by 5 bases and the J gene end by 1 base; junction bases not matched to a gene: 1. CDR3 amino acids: CASSGQGSYNEQFF. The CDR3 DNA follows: TGTGCCAGCAGTGGACAGGGATCCTACAATGAGCAGTTCTTC.

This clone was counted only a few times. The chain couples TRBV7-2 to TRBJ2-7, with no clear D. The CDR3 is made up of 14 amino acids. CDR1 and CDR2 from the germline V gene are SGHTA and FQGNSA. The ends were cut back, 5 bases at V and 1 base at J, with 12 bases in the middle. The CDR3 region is CASSADKASYEQYF. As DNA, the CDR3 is TGTGCCAGCAGCGCCGACAAAGCTTCCTACGAGCAGTACTTC.

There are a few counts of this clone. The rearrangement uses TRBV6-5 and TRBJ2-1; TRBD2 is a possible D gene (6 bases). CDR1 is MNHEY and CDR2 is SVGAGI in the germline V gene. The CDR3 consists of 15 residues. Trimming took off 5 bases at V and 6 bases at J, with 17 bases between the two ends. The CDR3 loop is CASSKSQTSINEQFF. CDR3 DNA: TGTGCCAGCAGTAAAAGCCAAACTAGCATCAATGAGCAGTTCTTC.

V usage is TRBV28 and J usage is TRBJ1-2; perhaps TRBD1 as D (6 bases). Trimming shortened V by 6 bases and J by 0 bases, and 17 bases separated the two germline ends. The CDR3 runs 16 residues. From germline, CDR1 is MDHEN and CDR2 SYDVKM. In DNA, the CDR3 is TGTGCCAGCAGAACGGGGGGGCGGTTAGCTAACTATGGCTACACCTTC. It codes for CASRTGGRLANYGYTF.

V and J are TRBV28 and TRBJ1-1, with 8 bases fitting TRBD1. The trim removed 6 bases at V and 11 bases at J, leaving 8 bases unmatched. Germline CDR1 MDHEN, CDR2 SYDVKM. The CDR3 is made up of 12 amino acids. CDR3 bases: TGTGCCAGCAGACAGGGACAGGATGGCGCTTTCTTT. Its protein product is CASRQGQDGAFF.